A single sample gave rise to the 16 T cell receptor beta chains below, sequenced in a study of cytomegalovirus exposure and HLA in healthy donors. PCR employed 60 Vbeta and 13 Jbeta primers. Data came from immunoSEQ multiplex PCR; TCRdb stores just in-frame clones and leaves some out. In total, the table holds about 50,000 clones. Sequencing input: PBMCs. These receptors were obtained from a man aged 18 to 29 in good health and CMV-seropositive.

The gene calls are TRBV15 and TRBJ2-7; 13 positions agree with TRBD2. There are 15 residues in the CDR3. Germline CDR1 is LNHNV and CDR2 is YYDKDF (reference sequence). V gave up 1 base and J gave up 4 bases; unmatched junction bases: 1. In nucleotides, the CDR3 is TGTGCCACCAGCAGAGGGACTAGCGGGAGTTACGAGCAGTACTTC. Protein product: CATSRGTSGSYEQYF.

V is TRBV30 and J is TRBJ2-1; TRBD2 agrees at 8 bases. This CDR3 is 14 amino acids long. Germline trimming cut 4 bases from V and 2 bases from J; bases unmatched to any gene: 4. Looked up from germline, CDR1 is GTSNPN and CDR2 is SVGIG (reference sequence). The CDR3, as DNA: TGTGCCTGGATTAGCGGGAATCCCTACAATGAGCAGTTCTTC. It is translated as CAWISGNPYNEQFF.

V is TRBV27 and J is TRBJ1-5, with 10 bases matching TRBD1. Trimming took 2 bases from V and 4 from J; bases not matched to a gene: 5. This CDR3 is 16 amino acids long. Germline V gene sequence: CDR1 MNHEY, CDR2 SMNVEV (reference sequence). Here the CDR3 DNA reads TGTGCCAGCAGTTTAAGACAGGGGGCTGGGAATCAGCCCCAGCATTTT. Its protein product is CASSLRQGAGNQPQHF.

The chain links TRBV9 to TRBJ2-2; 11 nucleotides agree with TRBD2. CDR1 SGDLS and CDR2 YYNGEE come from the germline V gene. Trimming took 3 bases from V and 4 from J; bases not matched to a gene: 8. The length of the CDR3 is 17 residues. For the CDR3, the DNA is TGTGCCAGCAGCGAGCTAGCGGGAGGCTGGGGCACCGGGGAGCTGTTTTTT. This sequence encodes CASSELAGGWGTGELFF.

This chain connects TRBV25-1 to TRBJ1-2, with TRBD1 as a possible D gene (6 bases). In germline, CDR1 is MGHDK, CDR2 SYGVNS. This CDR3 comprises 14 residues. The V gene lost 2 bases and the J gene lost 7 bases, with 14 bases spanning the gap. CDR3 in amino acids: CASSEGRGWVGYTF. The CDR3 nucleotides read TGTGCCAGCAGTGAAGGCAGGGGATGGGTTGGCTACACCTTC.

J is TRBJ1-1 and V is TRBV28; D possibly corresponds to TRBD1 (6 bases). This CDR3 region has 13 residues. Germline V gene data show CDR1 as MDHEN and CDR2 as SYDVKM. The V gene lost 5 bases and the J gene lost 5 bases, with 12 bases spanning the gap. CDR3 protein: CASSPGDGTEAFF. The DNA for the CDR3 is TGTGCCAGCAGTCCAGGGGATGGGACTGAAGCTTTCTTT.

J is TRBJ1-1 and V is TRBV9; maybe TRBD1 (5 bases). Germline V CDR1 and CDR2: SGDLS, YYNGEE. V was pared by 3 bases and J by 5 bases, with 11 bases between. CDR3 size: 13 residues. The CDR3: CASSAGGATEAFF. The CDR3 DNA reads TGTGCCAGCAGCGCCGGCGGGGCGACTGAAGCTTTCTTT.

The rearrangement links TRBV2 to TRBJ2-5; D may be TRBD1 (6 bases). CDR1 SNHLY and CDR2 FYNNEI come from the germline V gene. The CDR3 is made up of 13 amino acids. Trimming stripped 9 bases from V and 2 bases from J, with 13 bases between. The CDR3 bases are TGTGCCAGTAAGATCGGACAGCAAGAGACCCAGTACTTC. Translating gives CASKIGQQETQYF.

The chain joins TRBV10-2 to TRBJ1-5; D perhaps matches TRBD1 (5 bases). V was clipped by 0 bases and J by 7 bases, with 10 bases between them. The germline gives CDR1 WSHSY, CDR2 SAAADI. The CDR3 has 14 amino acids. CDR3 protein: CASSESRQTQPQHF. Written as DNA, the CDR3 is TGCGCCAGCAGTGAGTCCCGACAGACCCAGCCCCAGCATTTT.

V gene TRBV30 combines with J gene TRBJ1-1, with 7 bases matching TRBD1. Trimming cost V 2 bases and J 5 bases; bases outside gene matches: 11. Germline V gene sequence: CDR1 GTSNPN, CDR2 SVGIG (reference sequence). The CDR3 covers 15 residues. CDR3 in DNA: TGTGCCTGGAGTTCCACGACAGGGACGGGAACTGAAGCTTTCTTT. It specifies CAWSSTTGTGTEAFF.

This chain connects TRBV27 to TRBJ1-2; 9 positions agree with TRBD1. Germline CDR1 reads MNHEY; CDR2 reads SMNVEV (reference sequence). The V gene end was trimmed by 3 bases and the J gene end by 5 bases; junction bases not matched to a gene: 4. The length of the CDR3 is 14 residues. The CDR3 DNA reads TGTGCCAGCAGTTTGAGGACAGGGGATTATGGCTACACCTTC. Its protein is CASSLRTGDYGYTF.

The chain's CDR3 is CSVETTGSSYEQYF. The CDR3 DNA is TGCAGCGTTGAAACGACAGGCAGCTCCTACGAGCAGTACTTC. The rearrangement links TRBV29-1 to TRBJ2-7; TRBD1 might be the D (6 bases). Between the trimmed V and J ends, which lost 2 bases and 0 bases, there was a span of 11 bases. Germline V gives CDR1 SQVTM, CDR2 ANQGSEA. The CDR3 spans 14 residues.

The rearrangement links TRBV15 to TRBJ2-7; 11 bases line up with TRBD2. Per germline, CDR1 LNHNV and CDR2 YYDKDF (reference sequence). The V gene end was trimmed by 1 base and the J gene end by 4 bases; junction bases not matched to a gene: 6. The CDR3 is 16 amino acids. The CDR3 DNA is TGTGCCACCAGCAGAGCCGGGACTAGCGGCCGGTACGAGCAGTACTTC. Protein: CATSRAGTSGRYEQYF.

V and J are TRBV11-2 and TRBJ1-3; a possible D gene is TRBD1 (6 bases). The germline CDR1 and CDR2 sequences are SGHAT and FQNNGV. The CDR3 has 15 amino acids. Trimming pared 7 bases from V and 4 bases from J, leaving 17 bases between. This chain's CDR3 is CASNLDRTRGNTIYF. Written as DNA, the CDR3 is TGTGCCAGCAACCTTGACAGGACAAGAGGAAACACCATATATTTT.

The genes are TRBV15 and TRBJ1-1; D not certain. The CDR3 covers 13 residues. The V gene's germline CDR1 is LNHNV and CDR2 YYDKDF (reference sequence). Deletions cut 2 bases from V and 7 bases from J, with 11 bases between. The DNA for the CDR3 is TGTGCCACCAGCAGAACCCAAGGAGGTGAAGCTTTCTTT. It encodes CATSRTQGGEAFF.

The rearrangement links TRBV6-5 to TRBJ2-3, with a possible D match to TRBD1 (5 bases). There are 15 residues in the CDR3. Germline CDR1 MNHEY, CDR2 SVGAGI. Trimming shortened V by 8 bases and J by 2 bases, and 17 bases separated the two germline ends. The CDR3 bases are TGTGCCAGCCCGTCCCAGGGTTCCCCCACAGATACGCAGTATTTT. Its translation: CASPSQGSPTDTQYF.